Presented here are 32 T cell receptor beta chains from one specimen sequenced in a study of cytomegalovirus exposure and HLA in healthy donors. The PCR had 60 Vbeta and 13 Jbeta primers. Data came from immunoSEQ multiplex PCR; TCRdb stores just in-frame clones and leaves some out. The repertoire holds roughly 160,000 clones, with approximately 73% as singletons. The sample consisted of PBMCs. These receptors all come from a woman aged 18 to 35 in good health and CMV-seropositive.

J is TRBJ2-1 and V is TRBV28; 8 bases align to TRBD1. The length of the CDR3 is 16 residues. CDR1 is MDHEN and CDR2 is SYDVKM in the germline V gene. Unmatched junction bases numbered 5, after V lost 4 bases and J lost 0 bases. The CDR3 coding sequence is TGTGCCAGCAGTTCCGACGACAGGGGCTCCTACAATGAGCAGTTCTTC. Protein: CASSSDDRGSYNEQFF.

The CDR3 DNA sequence: TGCAGCGTTGAATTTGGGACAGGGTCCTACGAGCAGTACTTC. It translates to CSVEFGTGSYEQYF. The chain carries TRBV29-1 and TRBJ2-7, with 9 bases fitting TRBD1. In germline, CDR1 is SQVTM, CDR2 ANQGSEA. CDR3 length: 14 residues. J was trimmed by 1 base and V by 2 bases; bases with no gene match: 3.

The sample holds one count of this clone. The rearrangement joins TRBV29-1 to TRBJ2-1, with TRBD1 matching 8 bases. The CDR3 runs 16 residues. Unmatched junction bases numbered 7, after V lost 0 bases and J lost 3 bases. Looked up from germline, CDR1 is SQVTM and CDR2 is ANQGSEA. Here the CDR3 DNA reads TGCAGCGTTGAAGAGGGACAGGCCACAAACTACAATGAGCAGTTCTTC. Protein: CSVEEGQATNYNEQFF.

V is TRBV7-2 and J is TRBJ2-5, with 9 bases identical to TRBD1. Germline lookup yields CDR1 SGHTA and CDR2 FQGNSA. The CDR3 extends over 15 amino acids. V lost 5 bases to trimming and J lost 7 bases; unmatched junction nucleotides: 11. CDR3 amino acids: CASSEPRDREWTQYF. CDR3 DNA: TGTGCCAGCAGCGAACCGCGGGACAGGGAGTGGACCCAGTACTTC.

In its sample, this clone was seen a few times. One end of the junction does not line up with germline, which may come from a read error. This chain uses TRBV11-3 with TRBJ2-7; 7 nucleotides line up with TRBD1. Germline V gene lookup returns CDR1 SGHNT and CDR2 YENEEA. The CDR3 length is 15 residues. Here the CDR3 reads CASSAHRDRSYGQYF. In DNA form, the CDR3 reads TGTGCCAGCAGCGCCCACCGGGACAGATCCTACGGGCAGTACTTC.

This sequence joins TRBV7-9 and TRBJ2-1, with TRBD2 as a possible D gene (6 bases). CDR1 is SEHNR, CDR2 FQNEAQ, per germline (reference sequence). V gave up 5 bases and J gave up 12 bases, with 14 bases separating them. This CDR3 is built from 12 residues. CDR3 DNA sequence: TGTGCCAGCAGCCTCCGGGACTTAAGGCAGTTCTTC. It yields the protein CASSLRDLRQFF.

The chain has TRBV20-1 and TRBJ2-7; no firm D call. CDR1 and CDR2 from the germline V gene are DFQATT and SNEGSKA (reference sequence). CDR3 size: 11 residues. V shed 6 bases and J shed 4 bases, with 10 bases lying between them. CDR3 bases: TGCAGTGCAACCGGAGCTTACGAGCAGTACTTC. Encoded protein: CSATGAYEQYF.

The V gene is TRBV18, the J gene TRBJ1-1, with D possibly TRBD1 on 6 matching bases. With 6 bases removed from V and 3 bases from J, the gap between germline ends came to 20 bases. This CDR3 is built from 16 residues. Germline CDR1 KGHSH, CDR2 LQKENI. The CDR3 loop reads CASSQGSQGWDTEAFF. Here the CDR3 DNA reads TGTGCCAGCTCCCAAGGGTCTCAGGGGTGGGACACTGAAGCTTTCTTT.

The CDR3 bases are TGTGCCACCAGGACAGCCTATAATTCACCCCTCCACTTT. Its translation is CATRTAYNSPLHF. The rearrangement joins TRBV7-2 to TRBJ1-6, with D maybe TRBD1 (6 bases). Looked up from germline, CDR1 is SGHTA and CDR2 is FQGNSA. Trimming took off 10 bases at V and 2 bases at J, with 9 bases between the two ends. The CDR3 is made up of 13 amino acids.

V usage is TRBV4-1 and J usage is TRBJ1-1, with 7 bases matching TRBD1. J lost 9 bases, V lost 1 base, and 11 bases had no gene match. The germline CDR1 and CDR2 sequences are MGHRA and YSYEKL. CDR3 length: 15 amino acids. The CDR3 DNA reads TGCGCCAGCAGCCAAGTGCGAGAAGGGGGCCTAAAAGCTTTCTTT. It translates to CASSQVREGGLKAFF.

This clone has just a few counts. The gene calls are TRBV28 and TRBJ1-1; TRBD1 aligns across 10 bases. Trimming at V came to 6 bases and at J to 1 base, leaving 2 bases not matched to a gene. CDR3 size: 14 residues. CDR1 and CDR2 from the germline V gene are MDHEN and SYDVKM. The CDR3 DNA reads as TGTGCCAGCAGGACAGGGGGCCCGAACACTGAAGCTTTCTTT. This sequence encodes CASRTGGPNTEAFF. The full variable domain, completed using reference TRBV28 and TRBJ1-1, is DVKVTQSSRYLVKRTGEKVFLECVQDMDHENMFWYRQDPGLGLRLIYFSYDVKMKEKGDIPEGYSVSREKKERFSLILESASTNQTSMYLCASRTGGPNTEAFFGQGTRLTVV.

V is TRBV7-2 and J is TRBJ2-1; 8 bases map to TRBD2. V gave up 2 bases and J gave up 5 bases; unmatched junction bases: 5. CDR3 length equals 15 residues. Germline CDR1 is SGHTA and CDR2 is FQGNSA. CDR3: CASSLTAGVNNEQFF. Here the CDR3 DNA reads TGTGCCAGCAGCTTAACAGCGGGGGTAAACAATGAGCAGTTCTTC.

This clone was counted only a few times. The chain uses TRBV5-4 and TRBJ2-7, with TRBD1 as a possible D gene (6 bases). V was pared by 0 bases and J by 5 bases, with 15 bases between. Germline-derived CDR1 and CDR2 are SGHNT and YYREEE (reference sequence). The CDR3 is made up of 15 amino acids. In DNA form, the CDR3 reads TGTGCCAGCAGCTTGGTGGACAGCCAAGGCAACGAGCAGTACTTC. This translates into CASSLVDSQGNEQYF.

The CDR3: CASSGDSLTEAFF. Here the CDR3 DNA reads TGTGCCAGCAGTGGGGACTCCCTCACTGAAGCTTTCTTT. This sequence joins TRBV2 and TRBJ1-1; D is possibly TRBD1 (5 bases). This CDR3 spans 13 amino acids. CDR1 is SNHLY and CDR2 is FYNNEI in the germline V gene. The V end lost 4 bases, the J end lost 4 bases, and 10 bases lay between the germline ends.

This clone turned up a few times. The chain couples TRBV6-5 to TRBJ1-2; D unclear. Germline CDR1 and CDR2: MNHEY and SVGAGI. Between the trimmed V and J ends, which lost 2 bases and 4 bases, there was a span of 14 bases. There are 15 residues in the CDR3. CDR3 sequence reads: CASSYAGANTYGYTF. For the CDR3, the DNA is TGTGCCAGCAGTTACGCAGGCGCGAACACCTATGGCTACACCTTC.

Of note for this clone: At one of its ends the junction is not consistent with the germline gene, which may arise from a read error. The genes are TRBV20-1 and TRBJ2-7, with D unresolved. CDR3 length: 10 residues. Germline V gives CDR1 DFQATT, CDR2 SNEGSKA (reference sequence). The CDR3 here is CSARVRSRRF. Written as DNA, the CDR3 is TGCAGTGCTAGGGTCAGATCCCGGCGGTTC.

The table lists this clone with a few counts. This sequence joins TRBV9 and TRBJ1-3; 7 positions agree with TRBD1. Looked up from germline, CDR1 is SGDLS and CDR2 is YYNGEE. V trimming: 3 bases; J trimming: 2 bases; junction bases outside the gene matches: 2. The CDR3 consists of 14 residues. CDR3 protein: CASSETGTGNTIYF. As DNA, the CDR3 is TGTGCCAGCAGCGAGACAGGGACTGGAAACACCATATATTTT. Full variable domain (rest looked up from reference TRBV9 and TRBJ1-3): DSGVTQTPKHLITATGQRVTLRCSPRSGDLSVYWYQQSLDQGLQFLIQYYNGEERAKGNILERFSAQQFPDLHSELNLSSLELGDSALYFCASSETGTGNTIYFGEGSWLTVV.

CDR3 protein: CASSPLAGASYEQYF. CDR3 in DNA: TGTGCCAGCAGTCCACTAGCGGGGGCCTCCTACGAGCAGTACTTC. The gene calls are TRBV5-4 and TRBJ2-5; 11 bases line up with TRBD2. The closer fit of TRBJ2-7 to the DNA end suggests the J call may be wrong. CDR3 length equals 15 residues. Germline V CDR1 and CDR2: SGHNT, YYREEE (reference sequence).

The chain links TRBV20-1 to TRBJ2-7; D is undetermined. This CDR3 comprises 11 residues. Trimming pared 4 bases from V and 9 bases from J, leaving 13 bases between. The germline V gene has CDR1 DFQATT and CDR2 SNEGSKA (reference sequence). DNA of the CDR3: TGCAGTGCTACGAGGTTTAGGATGCAGTACTTC. Protein product: CSATRFRMQYF.

The V call is TRBV7-2, the J call TRBJ2-7; D perhaps matches TRBD1 (7 bases). CDR1 SGHTA and CDR2 FQGNSA come from the germline V gene. The CDR3 runs 15 residues. V lost 6 bases to trimming and J lost 3 bases, with 18 bases between them. This CDR3 reads CASRGGQTLFYEQYF. The CDR3 DNA sequence: TGTGCCAGCAGGGGGGGACAGACACTATTCTACGAGCAGTACTTC.

This clone was detected only a few times. Germline is not matched at one junction end, which may reflect a read error. The chain has TRBV7-9 and TRBJ1-1; maybe TRBD1 (5 bases). The CDR3 has 12 residues. Germline values: CDR1 SEHNR, CDR2 FQNEAQ (reference sequence). The CDR3 loop reads CSSSRGDTEAFF. CDR3 bases: TGTTCCAGCAGCCGGGGGGACACTGAAGCTTTCTTT.

There are a few counts of this clone. The rearrangement links TRBV6-5 to TRBJ2-4; 8 nucleotides align to TRBD1. CDR1 is MNHEY, CDR2 SVGAGI, per germline. Trimming took 6 bases from V and 7 from J; bases not matched to a gene: 5. The CDR3 has 13 amino acids. For the CDR3, the DNA is TGTGCCAGCAGAAAGAACAGGGGGAACATTCAGTACTTC. Translating gives CASRKNRGNIQYF.

This clone was detected once. At one end, the junction sequence differs from germline, possibly due to a read error. This chain uses TRBV11-1 with TRBJ1-4; 7 bases match TRBD1. Looked up from germline, CDR1 is SGHAT and CDR2 is FQDESV (reference sequence). There are 16 residues in the CDR3. The CDR3 DNA reads TGTGCCAGCAGCTCCGGACCAGGGGGACTCAATGAAAAACTGTCTTTT. Protein: CASSSGPGGLNEKLSF.

This clone was counted between two and nine times. V usage is TRBV5-8 and J usage is TRBJ1-6; D is perhaps TRBD1 (6 bases). Germline values: CDR1 SGHTS, CDR2 YDEGEE. With 2 bases removed from V and 13 bases from J, the gap between germline ends came to 13 bases. This CDR3 is 13 amino acids long. The CDR3 DNA is TGTGCCAGCAGCTTAATGACAGGAGGTCCCCTCCACTTT. It encodes CASSLMTGGPLHF. Variable domain in full (rest from reference TRBV5-8 and TRBJ1-6): EAGVTQSPTHLIKTRGQQATLRCSPISGHTSVYWYQQALGLGLQFLLWYDEGEERNRGNFPPRFSGRQFPNYSSELNVNALELEDSALYLCASSLMTGGPLHFGNGTRLTVT.

CDR3 amino acids: CASSSQQGQSETQYF. DNA for the CDR3: TGTGCCAGCAGTTCGCAACAGGGACAGTCGGAGACCCAGTACTTC. The chain combines TRBV7-2 with TRBJ2-5, with TRBD1 matching 7 bases. The CDR3 sequence is 15 residues long. With V trimmed by 6 bases and J by 5 bases, 12 bases remained unmatched. Germline assignment: CDR1 SGHTA and CDR2 FQGNSA. The whole variable domain, filled in from reference TRBV7-2 and TRBJ2-5, reads GAGVSQSPSNKVTEKGKDVELRCDPISGHTALYWYRQSLGQGLEFLIYFQGNSAPDKSGLPSDRFSAERTGGSVSTLTIQRTQQEDSAVYLCASSSQQGQSETQYFGPGTRLLVL.

This rearrangement joins TRBV4-1 to TRBJ2-5; TRBD1 might be the D (5 bases). CDR1 and CDR2 from the germline V gene are MGHRA and YSYEKL. This CDR3 comprises 16 residues. V was pared by 1 base and J by 1 base, with 13 bases between. The CDR3 nucleotides read TGCGCCAGCAGCCAAGGGCCAGGGTTGGTCCAAGAGACCCAGTACTTC. It translates to CASSQGPGLVQETQYF.

The V gene is TRBV5-1, the J gene TRBJ2-3; 9 bases fit TRBD2. This CDR3 comprises 16 residues. The ends lost 4 bases at V and 0 bases at J; junction bases unmatched: 6. In germline, CDR1 is SGHRS, CDR2 YFSETQ. The CDR3 protein is CASSRIAGASTDTQYF. The CDR3 coding sequence is TGCGCCAGCAGCCGGATAGCGGGGGCCAGCACAGATACGCAGTATTTT.

V is TRBV6-1 and J is TRBJ2-2; TRBD1 might be the D (5 bases). The V and J ends lost 8 bases and 7 bases respectively, with 14 bases between them. Germline lookup yields CDR1 MNHNS and CDR2 SASEGT. The CDR3 has 13 amino acids. The DNA of the CDR3 is TGTGCCAGCTGGGGCAGGGAAGGCGGGGAGCTGTTTTTT. Amino acid sequence: CASWGREGGELFF.

The V and J genes are TRBV4-1 and TRBJ1-2; D gene ambiguous. Germline V CDR1 and CDR2: MGHRA, YSYEKL. The CDR3 is 16 amino acids. V dropped 1 base and J dropped 5 bases, with 17 bases sitting between them. The CDR3 reads CASSQGYGRREYGYTF. The CDR3 bases are TGCGCCAGCAGCCAAGGGTATGGGCGCCGTGAGTATGGCTACACCTTC.

The rearrangement links TRBV5-6 to TRBJ1-6; TRBD1 matches 9 bases. After removal of 4 bases from V and 7 bases from J, the junction contained 3 bases not matched to a gene. The CDR3 spans 14 residues. Looked up from germline, CDR1 is SGHDT and CDR2 is YYEEEE. The DNA of the CDR3 is TGTGCCAGCAGCCCAGGACAGGGGAATTCACCCCTCCACTTT. Translation: CASSPGQGNSPLHF.

A word on this clone: Germline and junction disagree at one end, which may indicate a read error. This CDR3 is CSSSGGGNTEAFF. In DNA form, the CDR3 reads TGTTCCAGCTCAGGGGGTGGGAACACTGAAGCTTTCTTT. The chain employs TRBV7-9 and TRBJ1-1; 7 bases map to TRBD1. The CDR3 runs to 13 residues. Germline CDR1 is SEHNR and CDR2 is FQNEAQ (reference sequence).

This clone was detected once. The chain carries TRBV4-3 and TRBJ2-7, with TRBD2 matching 7 bases. V lost 2 bases, J lost 2 bases, and 9 bases stayed unmatched. Germline lookup yields CDR1 LGHNA and CDR2 YSLEER. This CDR3 is built from 16 residues. The CDR3 region has the DNA TGCGCCAGCAGCCAAAACATGGGGGGGGGTGCCTACGAGCAGTACTTC. It encodes CASSQNMGGGAYEQYF.